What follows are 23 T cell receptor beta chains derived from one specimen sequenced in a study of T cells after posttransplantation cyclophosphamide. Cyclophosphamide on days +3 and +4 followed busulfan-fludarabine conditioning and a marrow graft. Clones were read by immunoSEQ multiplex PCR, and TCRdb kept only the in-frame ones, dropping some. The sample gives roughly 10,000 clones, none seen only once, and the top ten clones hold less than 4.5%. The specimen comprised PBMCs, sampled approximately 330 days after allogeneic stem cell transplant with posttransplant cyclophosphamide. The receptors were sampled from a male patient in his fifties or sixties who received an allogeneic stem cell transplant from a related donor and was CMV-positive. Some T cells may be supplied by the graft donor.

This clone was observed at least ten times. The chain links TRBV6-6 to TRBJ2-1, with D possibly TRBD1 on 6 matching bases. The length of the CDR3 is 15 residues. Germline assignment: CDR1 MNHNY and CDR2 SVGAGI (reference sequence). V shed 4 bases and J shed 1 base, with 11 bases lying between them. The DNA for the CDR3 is TGTGCCAGCAGTTCAGGGGTTCCGTCCTACAATGAGCAGTTCTTC. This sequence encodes CASSSGVPSYNEQFF.

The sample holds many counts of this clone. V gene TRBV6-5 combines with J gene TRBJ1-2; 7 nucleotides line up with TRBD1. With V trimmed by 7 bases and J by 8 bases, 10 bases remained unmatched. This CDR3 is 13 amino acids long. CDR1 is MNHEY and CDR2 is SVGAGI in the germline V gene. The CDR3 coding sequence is TGTGCCAGCACCCGAGTAGGGGGCTCGGGCTACACCTTC. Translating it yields CASTRVGGSGYTF.

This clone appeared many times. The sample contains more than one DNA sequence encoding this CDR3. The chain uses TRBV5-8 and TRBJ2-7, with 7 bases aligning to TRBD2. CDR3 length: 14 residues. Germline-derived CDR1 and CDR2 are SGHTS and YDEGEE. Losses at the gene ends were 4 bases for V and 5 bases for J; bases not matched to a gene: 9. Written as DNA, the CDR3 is TGTGCCAGCAGCAAGACGGGGGGTGAGGACGAGCAGTACTTC. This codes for CASSKTGGEDEQYF.

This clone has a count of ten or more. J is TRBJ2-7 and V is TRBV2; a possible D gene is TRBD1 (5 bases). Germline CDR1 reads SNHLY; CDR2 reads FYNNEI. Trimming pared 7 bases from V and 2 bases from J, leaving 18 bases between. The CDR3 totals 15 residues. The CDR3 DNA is TGTGCCAGCATCCCAGGGATACTTAGTGCCTACGAGCAGTACTTC. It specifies CASIPGILSAYEQYF.

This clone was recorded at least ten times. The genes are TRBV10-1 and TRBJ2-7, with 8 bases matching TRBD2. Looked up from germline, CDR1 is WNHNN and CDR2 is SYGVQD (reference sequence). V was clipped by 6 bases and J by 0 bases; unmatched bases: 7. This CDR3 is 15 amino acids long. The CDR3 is CASSLVAGRSYEQYF. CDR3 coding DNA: TGCGCCAGCAGCCTAGTAGCGGGGCGCTCCTACGAGCAGTACTTC.

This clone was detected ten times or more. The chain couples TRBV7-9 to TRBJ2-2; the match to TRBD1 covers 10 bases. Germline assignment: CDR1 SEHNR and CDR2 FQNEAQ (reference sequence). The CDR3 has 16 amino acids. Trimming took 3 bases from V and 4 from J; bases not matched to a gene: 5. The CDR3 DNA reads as TGTGCCAGCAGCTTCCGACAGGGGGCCGTCACCGGGGAGCTGTTTTTT. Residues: CASSFRQGAVTGELFF.

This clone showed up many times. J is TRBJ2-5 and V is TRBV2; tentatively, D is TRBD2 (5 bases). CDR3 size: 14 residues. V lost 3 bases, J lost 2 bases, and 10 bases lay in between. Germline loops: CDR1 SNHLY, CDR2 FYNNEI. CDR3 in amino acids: CASSESGFQETQYF. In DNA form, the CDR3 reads TGTGCCAGCAGTGAGTCGGGGTTTCAAGAGACCCAGTACTTC.

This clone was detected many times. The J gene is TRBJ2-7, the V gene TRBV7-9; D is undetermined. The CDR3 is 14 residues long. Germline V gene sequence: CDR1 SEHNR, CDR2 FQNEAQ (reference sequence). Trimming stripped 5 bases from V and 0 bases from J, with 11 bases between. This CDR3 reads CASSPGAGSYEQYF. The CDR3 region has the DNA TGTGCCAGCAGCCCCGGCGCAGGCTCCTACGAGCAGTACTTC.

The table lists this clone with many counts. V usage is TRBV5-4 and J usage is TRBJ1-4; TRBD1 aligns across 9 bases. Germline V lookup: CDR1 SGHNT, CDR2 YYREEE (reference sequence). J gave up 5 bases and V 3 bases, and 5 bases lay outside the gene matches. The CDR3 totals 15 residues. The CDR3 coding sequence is TGTGCCAGCAGCTCCACTACAGGGGGCAATGAAAAACTGTTTTTT. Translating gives CASSSTTGGNEKLFF.

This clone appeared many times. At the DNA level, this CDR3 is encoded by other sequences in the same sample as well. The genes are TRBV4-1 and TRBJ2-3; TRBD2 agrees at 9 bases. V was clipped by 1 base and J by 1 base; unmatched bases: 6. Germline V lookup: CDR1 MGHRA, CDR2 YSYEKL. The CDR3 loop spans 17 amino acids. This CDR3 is CASSQGGAGGGTDTQYF. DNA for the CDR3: TGCGCCAGCAGCCAAGGCGGTGCGGGGGGGGGCACAGATACGCAGTATTTT.

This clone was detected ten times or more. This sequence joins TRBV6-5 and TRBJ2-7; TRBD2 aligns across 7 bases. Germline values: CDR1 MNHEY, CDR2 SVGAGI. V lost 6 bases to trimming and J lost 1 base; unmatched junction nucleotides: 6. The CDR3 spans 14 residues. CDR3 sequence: CASSPWGGSYEQYF. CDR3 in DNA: TGTGCCAGCAGCCCCTGGGGGGGGTCCTACGAGCAGTACTTC.

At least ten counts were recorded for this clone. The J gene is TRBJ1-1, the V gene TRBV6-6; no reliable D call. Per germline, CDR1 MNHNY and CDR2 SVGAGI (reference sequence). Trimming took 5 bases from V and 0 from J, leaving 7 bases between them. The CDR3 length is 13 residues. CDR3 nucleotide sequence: TGTGCCAGCAGTCTGCCGGTGAACACTGAAGCTTTCTTT. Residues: CASSLPVNTEAFF.

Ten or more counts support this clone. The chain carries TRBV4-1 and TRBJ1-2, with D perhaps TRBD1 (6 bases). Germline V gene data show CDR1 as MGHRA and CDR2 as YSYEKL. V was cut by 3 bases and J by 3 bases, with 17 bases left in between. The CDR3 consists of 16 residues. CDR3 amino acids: CASSHSDSNSYYGYTF. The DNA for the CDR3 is TGCGCCAGCAGCCATTCGGACAGCAATTCTTACTATGGCTACACCTTC.

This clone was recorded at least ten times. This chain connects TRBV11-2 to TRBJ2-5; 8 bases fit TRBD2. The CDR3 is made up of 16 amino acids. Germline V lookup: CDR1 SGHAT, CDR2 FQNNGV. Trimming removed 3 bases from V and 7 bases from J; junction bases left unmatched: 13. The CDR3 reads CASSFSIGGGQGTQYF. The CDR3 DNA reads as TGTGCCAGCAGCTTCTCGATCGGCGGGGGGCAGGGGACCCAGTACTTC.

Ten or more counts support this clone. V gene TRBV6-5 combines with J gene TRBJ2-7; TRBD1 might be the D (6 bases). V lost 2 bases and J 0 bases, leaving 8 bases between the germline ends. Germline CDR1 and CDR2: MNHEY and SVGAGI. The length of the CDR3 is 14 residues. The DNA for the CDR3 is TGTGCCAGCAGTTACCTGGACAGCTCCTACGAGCAGTACTTC. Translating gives CASSYLDSSYEQYF.

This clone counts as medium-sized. The DNA for the CDR3 is TGTGCCAGCTCACCAATGGGGGACAGGGGGTCCACTGAAGCTTTCTTT. It translates to CASSPMGDRGSTEAFF. The chain employs TRBV18 and TRBJ1-1, with TRBD1 matching 11 bases. Germline CDR1 reads KGHSH; CDR2 reads LQKENI. The ends lost 2 bases at V and 4 bases at J; junction bases unmatched: 6. The CDR3 extends over 16 amino acids.

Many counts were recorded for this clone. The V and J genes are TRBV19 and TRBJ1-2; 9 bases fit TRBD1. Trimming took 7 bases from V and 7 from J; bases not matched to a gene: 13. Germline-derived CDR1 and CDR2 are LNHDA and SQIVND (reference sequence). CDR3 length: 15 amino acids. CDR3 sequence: CASMHPGQGSPGYTF. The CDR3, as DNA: TGTGCCAGTATGCACCCGGGACAGGGATCTCCTGGCTACACCTTC.

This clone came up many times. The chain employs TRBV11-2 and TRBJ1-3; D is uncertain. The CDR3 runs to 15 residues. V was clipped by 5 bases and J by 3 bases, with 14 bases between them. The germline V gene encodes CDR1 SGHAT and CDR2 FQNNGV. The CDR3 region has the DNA TGTGCCAGCAGCCCAGCACGAGGCTATGGAAACACCATATATTTT. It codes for CASSPARGYGNTIYF. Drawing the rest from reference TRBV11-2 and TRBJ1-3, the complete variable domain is EAGVAQSPRYKIIEKRQSVAFWCNPISGHATLYWYQQILGQGPKLLIQFQNNGVVDDSQLPKDRFSAERLKGVDSTLKIQPAKLEDSAVYLCASSPARGYGNTIYFGEGSWLTVV.

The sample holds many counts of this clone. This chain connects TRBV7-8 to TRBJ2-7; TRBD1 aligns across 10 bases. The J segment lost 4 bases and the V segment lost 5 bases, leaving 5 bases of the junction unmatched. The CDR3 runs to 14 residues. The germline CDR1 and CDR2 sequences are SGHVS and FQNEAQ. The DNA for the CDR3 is TGTGCCAGCAGCCGGACAGGGGGAGAATACGAGCAGTACTTC. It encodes CASSRTGGEYEQYF.

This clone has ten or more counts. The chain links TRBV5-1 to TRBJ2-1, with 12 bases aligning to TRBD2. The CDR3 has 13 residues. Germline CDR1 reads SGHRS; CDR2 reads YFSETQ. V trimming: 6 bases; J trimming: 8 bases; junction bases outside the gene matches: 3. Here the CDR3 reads CASTSGRAHEQFF. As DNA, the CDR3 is TGCGCCAGCACTAGCGGGAGGGCACATGAGCAGTTCTTC.

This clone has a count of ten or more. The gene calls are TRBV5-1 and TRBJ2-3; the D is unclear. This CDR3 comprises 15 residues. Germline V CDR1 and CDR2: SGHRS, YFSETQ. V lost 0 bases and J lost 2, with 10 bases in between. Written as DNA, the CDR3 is TGCGCCAGCAGCTTGGCCATTGCGAACACAGATACGCAGTATTTT. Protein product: CASSLAIANTDTQYF.

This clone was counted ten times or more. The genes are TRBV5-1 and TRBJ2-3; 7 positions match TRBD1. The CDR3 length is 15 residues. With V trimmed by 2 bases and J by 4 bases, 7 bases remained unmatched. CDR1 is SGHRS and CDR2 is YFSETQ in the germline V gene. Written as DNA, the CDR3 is TGCGCCAGCAGCTTAAAGGGGGCAGCTGCAGATACGCAGTATTTT. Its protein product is CASSLKGAAADTQYF.

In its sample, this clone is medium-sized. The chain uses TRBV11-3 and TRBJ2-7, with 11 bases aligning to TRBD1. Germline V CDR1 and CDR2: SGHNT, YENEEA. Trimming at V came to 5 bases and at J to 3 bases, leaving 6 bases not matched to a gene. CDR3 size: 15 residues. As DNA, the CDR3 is TGTGCCAGCAGCCGGGGGACAGGGGGGTACTACGAGCAGTACTTC. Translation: CASSRGTGGYYEQYF.